This paragraph covers one TCR beta chain sequence. With 3 bases clipped from V and 8 bases from J, the junction kept 7 bases outside the gene matches. The CDR3 has 15 amino acids. The germline CDR1 and CDR2 sequences are LNHNV and YYDKDF (reference sequence). This table comes from immunoSEQ multiplex PCR, and its TCRdb copy is limited to in-frame clones, with some not included. The data show tens of thousands of clones, 92% seen once. These data belong to a study of T cell changes during pregnancy in multiple sclerosis. This sequence was found in a female donor with multiple sclerosis, enrolled in a pregnancy study. The specimen was peripheral blood, collected before pregnancy. V is TRBV15 and J is TRBJ1-4; 9 bases are shared with TRBD1. The CDR3 spells CATSSPGQGNEKLFF. CDR3 sequence (DNA): TGTGCCACCAGCAGTCCGGGACAGGGAAACGAAAAACTGTTTTTT.